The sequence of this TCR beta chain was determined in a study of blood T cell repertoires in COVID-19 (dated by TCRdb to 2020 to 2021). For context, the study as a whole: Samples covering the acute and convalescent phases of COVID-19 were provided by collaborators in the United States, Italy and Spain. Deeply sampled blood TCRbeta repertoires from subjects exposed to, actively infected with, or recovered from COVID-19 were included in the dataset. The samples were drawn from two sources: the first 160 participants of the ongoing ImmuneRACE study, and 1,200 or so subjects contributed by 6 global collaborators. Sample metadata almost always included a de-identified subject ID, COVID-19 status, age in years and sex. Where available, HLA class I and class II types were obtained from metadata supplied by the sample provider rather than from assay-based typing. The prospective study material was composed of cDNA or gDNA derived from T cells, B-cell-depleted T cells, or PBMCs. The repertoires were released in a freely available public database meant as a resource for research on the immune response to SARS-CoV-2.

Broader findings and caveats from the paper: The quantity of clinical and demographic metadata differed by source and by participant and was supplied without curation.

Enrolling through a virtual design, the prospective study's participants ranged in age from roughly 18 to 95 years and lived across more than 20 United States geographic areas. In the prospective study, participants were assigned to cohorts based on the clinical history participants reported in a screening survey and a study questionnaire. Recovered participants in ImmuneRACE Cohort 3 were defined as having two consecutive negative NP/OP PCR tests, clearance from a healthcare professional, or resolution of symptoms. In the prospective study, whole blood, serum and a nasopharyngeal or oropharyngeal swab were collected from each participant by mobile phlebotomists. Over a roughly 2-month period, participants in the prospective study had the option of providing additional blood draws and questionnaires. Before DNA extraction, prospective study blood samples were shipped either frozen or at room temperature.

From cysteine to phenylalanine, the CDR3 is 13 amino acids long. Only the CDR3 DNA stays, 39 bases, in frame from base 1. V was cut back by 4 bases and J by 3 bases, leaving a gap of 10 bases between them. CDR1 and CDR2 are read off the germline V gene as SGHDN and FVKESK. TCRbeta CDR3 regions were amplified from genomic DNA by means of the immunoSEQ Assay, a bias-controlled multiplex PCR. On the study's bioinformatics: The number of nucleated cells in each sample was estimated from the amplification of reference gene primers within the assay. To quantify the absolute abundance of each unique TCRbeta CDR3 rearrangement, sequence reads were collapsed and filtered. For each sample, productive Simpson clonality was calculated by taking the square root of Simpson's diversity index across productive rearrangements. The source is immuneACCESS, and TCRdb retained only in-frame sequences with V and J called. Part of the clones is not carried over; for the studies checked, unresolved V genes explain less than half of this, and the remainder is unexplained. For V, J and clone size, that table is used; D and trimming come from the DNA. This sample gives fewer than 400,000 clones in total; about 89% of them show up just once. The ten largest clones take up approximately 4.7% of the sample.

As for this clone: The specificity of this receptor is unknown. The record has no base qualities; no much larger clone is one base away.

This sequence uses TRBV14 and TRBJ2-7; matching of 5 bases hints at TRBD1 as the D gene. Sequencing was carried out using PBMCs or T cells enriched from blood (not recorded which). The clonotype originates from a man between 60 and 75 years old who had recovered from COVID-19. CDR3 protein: CASSRTTDYEQYF. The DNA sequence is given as TGTGCCAGCAGCCGTACGACAGACTACGAGCAGTACTTC.